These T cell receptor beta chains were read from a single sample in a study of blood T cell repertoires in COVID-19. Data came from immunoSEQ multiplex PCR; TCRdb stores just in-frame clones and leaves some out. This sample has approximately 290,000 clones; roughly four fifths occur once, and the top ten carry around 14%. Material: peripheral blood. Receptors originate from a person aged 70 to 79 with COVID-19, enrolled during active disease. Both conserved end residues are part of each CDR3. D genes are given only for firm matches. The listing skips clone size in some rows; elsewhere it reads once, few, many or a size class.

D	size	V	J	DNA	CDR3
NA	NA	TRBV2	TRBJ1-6	TGTGCCAGCACGAGGGGGTTGGGTTCACCCCTCCACTTT	CASTRGLGSPLHF
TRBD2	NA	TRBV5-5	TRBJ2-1	TGTGCCAGCAGCTTGCCTCCGGGAGGGCCGATTTCCAATGAGCAGTTCTTC	CASSLPPGGPISNEQFF
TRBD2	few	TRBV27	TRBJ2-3	TGTGCCAGCAGTTTAGGGACGGGACTAACAGATACGCAGTATTTT	CASSLGTGLTDTQYF
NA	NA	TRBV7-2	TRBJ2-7	TGTGCCAGCAGCGGCAGGGGATACGAGCAGTACTTC	CASSGRGYEQYF
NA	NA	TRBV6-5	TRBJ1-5	TGTGCCAGCAGTTTCCTTTTCGGGGGAGAGCAGCCCCAGCATTTT	CASSFLFGGEQPQHF
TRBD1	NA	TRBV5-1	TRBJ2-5	TGCGCCAGCAGCCCCGGGACAGGGGGTTCAGAGACCCAGTACTTC	CASSPGTGGSETQYF
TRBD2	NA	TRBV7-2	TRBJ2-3	TGTGCCAGCAGCTTAGCGGGGCGGGGGGGCACAGATACGCAGTATTTT	CASSLAGRGGTDTQYF
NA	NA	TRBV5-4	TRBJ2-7	TGTGCCAGCAGCTCACCCAGCTCCTACGAGCAGTACTTC	CASSSPSSYEQYF
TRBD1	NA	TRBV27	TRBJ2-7	TGTGCCAGCAGCCGAACCGGGACAGGGGGCTACGAGCAGTACTTC	CASSRTGTGGYEQYF
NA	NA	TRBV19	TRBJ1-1	TGTGCCAGTAGCCATCAGACAGGTAGAAGGCTGAACACTGAAGCTTTCTTT	CASSHQTGRRLNTEAFF
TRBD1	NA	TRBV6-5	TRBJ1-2	TGTGCCACTACTCCGGGACAGGCAATCTATGGCTACACCTTC	CATTPGQAIYGYTF
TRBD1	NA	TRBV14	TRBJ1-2	TGTGCCAGCAGCCGCTTTAGACAGGGCTACCAGAACTATGGCTACACCTTC	CASSRFRQGYQNYGYTF
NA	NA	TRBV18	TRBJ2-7	TGTGCCAGCCAAAAAGCGGGACATTCCTACGAGCAGTACTTC	CASQKAGHSYEQYF
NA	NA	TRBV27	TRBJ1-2	TGTGCCAGCAGTTTATTGTTAGGGGATGGCTACACCTTC	CASSLLLGDGYTF
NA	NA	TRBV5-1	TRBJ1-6	TGCGCCAGCAGGGTGTTGGGCAATTCACCCCTCCACTTT	CASRVLGNSPLHF
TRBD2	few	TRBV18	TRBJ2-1	TGTGCCAGCTCACCAGAAACTAGCGGGAGTGTCTACAATGAGCAGTTCTTC	CASSPETSGSVYNEQFF
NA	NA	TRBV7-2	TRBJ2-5	TGTGCCAGCAGCTATAGTCCCGGCGGGGAAGAGACCCAGTACTTC	CASSYSPGGEETQYF
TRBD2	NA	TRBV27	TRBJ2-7	TGTGCCAGCAGTTCCAGCGGGAGTATACCCCTCGAGCAGTACTTC	CASSSSGSIPLEQYF
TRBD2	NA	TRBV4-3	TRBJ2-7	TGCGCCAGCAGCCAAGTAGCGGGAGCCACCTACGAGCAGTACTTC	CASSQVAGATYEQYF
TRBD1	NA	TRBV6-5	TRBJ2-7	TGTGCCAGCAGTACTTACAGGGGAAGGGGCGACGAGCAGTACTTC	CASSTYRGRGDEQYF
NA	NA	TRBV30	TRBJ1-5	TGTGCCTGGAGTGTAAATGAACCATGGACAGATAGCAATCAGCCCCAGCATTTT	CAWSVNEPWTDSNQPQHF
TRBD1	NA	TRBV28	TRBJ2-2	TGTGCCAGCAGTTCAGGACAGGGGGGACCTACTGGGGAGCTGTTTTTT	CASSSGQGGPTGELFF
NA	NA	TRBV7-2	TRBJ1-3	TGTGCCAGCAGCGGCCGATCTGGAAACACCATATATTTT	CASSGRSGNTIYF
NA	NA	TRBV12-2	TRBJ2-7	TGTGCAAGTCGCAAACCTAACCCGGGACAGCGCTTCTACGAGCAGTACTTC	CASRKPNPGQRFYEQYF
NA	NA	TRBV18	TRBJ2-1	TGTGCCAGCTCACCCCGGACAGACCTTACCTACAATGAGCAGTTCTTC	CASSPRTDLTYNEQFF
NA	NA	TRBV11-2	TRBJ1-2	TGTGCCAGCAGCTTAAGGAAGGGGCTAGGGGAGGGAACGGGCTATGGCTACACCTTC	CASSLRKGLGEGTGYGYTF
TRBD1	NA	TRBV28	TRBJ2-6	TGTGCCAGCAGTCCTCACAGGGGGCTCTCTGGGGCCAACGTCCTGACTTTC	CASSPHRGLSGANVLTF
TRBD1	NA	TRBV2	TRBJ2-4	TGTGCCAGCAGTGGGGAGACAGGGGTAGCCAAAAACATTCAGTACTTC	CASSGETGVAKNIQYF
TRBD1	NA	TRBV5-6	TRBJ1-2	TGTGCCAGCAGCTTGGTTGACAGGGCTGGCTATGGCTACACCTTC	CASSLVDRAGYGYTF
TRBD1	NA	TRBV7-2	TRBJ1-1	TGTGCCAGCAGCTCACTCCCGACAGGGGGGAACACTGAAGCTTTCTTT	CASSSLPTGGNTEAFF
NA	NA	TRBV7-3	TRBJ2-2	TGTGCCAGCAGCTTAGCGCCCACCGGGGAGCTGTTTTTT	CASSLAPTGELFF
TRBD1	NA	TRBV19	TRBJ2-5	TGTGCCAGTAGTAACCCCGGGACAGTAAAGACCCAGTACTTC	CASSNPGTVKTQYF
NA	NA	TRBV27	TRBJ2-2	TGTGCCAGCAGTTTATCTCCGGGTGGGACCGGGGAGCTGTTTTTT	CASSLSPGGTGELFF
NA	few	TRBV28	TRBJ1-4	TGTGCCAGCAGTTTGGGCAGGGTGGAGGAAAAACTGTTTTTT	CASSLGRVEEKLFF
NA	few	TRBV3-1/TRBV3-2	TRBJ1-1	TGTGCCAGCAGCCAAGTGCGGGGGAACACTGAAGCTTTCTTT	CASSQVRGNTEAFF
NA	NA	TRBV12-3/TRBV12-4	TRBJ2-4	TGTGCCAGCAGTTTTGCCTCGGGGAACATTCAGTACTTC	CASSFASGNIQYF
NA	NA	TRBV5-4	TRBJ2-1	TGTGCCAGCAGCTTTTTGGCTAGTTCCAATGAGCAGTTCTTC	CASSFLASSNEQFF
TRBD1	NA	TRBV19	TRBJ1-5	TGTGCCAGTAGTACAGGGACAGGGGGAGGCCAGCCCCAGCATTTT	CASSTGTGGGQPQHF
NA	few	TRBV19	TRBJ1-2	TGTGCCAGTAGTATAGATCGAGCGGGGCAGTATGGCTACACCTTC	CASSIDRAGQYGYTF
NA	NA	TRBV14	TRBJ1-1	TGTGCCAGCAGCTGGGGGGTGAACACTGAAGCTTTCTTT	CASSWGVNTEAFF
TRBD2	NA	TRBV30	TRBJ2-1	TGTGCCTGGAGTGTCGGACTAGCGGGAGGACGGGGTGAGCAGTTCTTC	CAWSVGLAGGRGEQFF
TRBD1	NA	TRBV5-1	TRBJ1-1	TGCGCCAGCAGCTTGGATACAGGGGGCGGGACTGAAGCTTTCTTT	CASSLDTGGGTEAFF
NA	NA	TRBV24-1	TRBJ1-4	TGTGCCACCACCGACGGGCTCCGGGGGGGCAATGAAAAACTGTTTTTT	CATTDGLRGGNEKLFF
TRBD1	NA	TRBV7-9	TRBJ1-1	TGTGCCAGCAGCTTAAAGGGGGCGCAGACTGAAGCTTTCTTT	CASSLKGAQTEAFF
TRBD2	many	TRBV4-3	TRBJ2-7	TGCGCCAGCAGCCAAGACTTAGCGGGAGGATTTCCCCGGCAGTACTTC	CASSQDLAGGFPRQYF
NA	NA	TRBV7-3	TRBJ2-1	TGTGCCAGCAGCCCGATAACTAGCTCCTACAATGAGCAGTTCTTC	CASSPITSSYNEQFF